These T cell receptor beta chains were read from a single sample in a study of CD4+ T cells in melanoma. Here immunoSEQ multiplex PCR was the method, and the copy in TCRdb shows in-frame clones only, minus some. The repertoire holds over 100,000 clones, with 92% as singletons. Sequencing was done on a sample of peripheral blood. The receptors shown here come from a human donor with melanoma. Both conserved end residues are part of each CDR3. A D gene is named only where the DNA matches it firmly. The listing skips clone size in some rows; elsewhere it reads once, few, many or a size class.

j_gene	v_gene	abundance	d_gene	CDR3nt	CDR3aa
TRBJ2-7	TRBV2	.	.	TGTGCCAGCAGTGAAGGAGGAGGGAACGAGCAGTACTTC	CASSEGGGNEQYF
TRBJ2-1	TRBV5-4	.	.	TGTGCCAGCACCTTGGGGTTTGAGCAGTTCTTC	CASTLGFEQFF
TRBJ2-7	TRBV5-1	.	.	TGCGCCAGCAGCTTTCAACAGGGACCCTACGAGCAGTACTTC	CASSFQQGPYEQYF
TRBJ1-1	TRBV6-9	.	.	TGTGCCACGCATCCGGGACGAAGATATTCAGCTTTCTTT	CATHPGRRYSAFF
TRBJ2-7	TRBV18	.	.	TGTGCCAGCTCAAAACAGGGAGATACTAACAACGAGCAGTACTTC	CASSKQGDTNNEQYF
TRBJ2-5	TRBV7-9	.	.	TGTGCCAGCAGCAGGGCAGGGGAGACCCAGTACTTC	CASSRAGETQYF
TRBJ2-6	TRBV2	.	.	TGTGCCAGCAGTCCAGCCAGCTCTGGGGCCAACGTCCTGACTTTC	CASSPASSGANVLTF
TRBJ2-2	TRBV27	.	TRBD2	TGTGCCAGCAGCCAGTTTGGGGGGGGTGGGTTATTCGGGGAGCTGTTTTTT	CASSQFGGGGLFGELFF
TRBJ1-1	TRBV21-1	.	.	TGTGCCAGCAGCAGATCCGTTGGGGTCCCAGGGACAGGGTACACTGAAGCTTTCTTT	CASSRSVGVPGTGYTEAFF
TRBJ1-1	TRBV27	.	TRBD1	TGTGCCAGCAGTTACCACGGACAGGGAGGGGGCACTGAAGCTTTCTTT	CASSYHGQGGGTEAFF
TRBJ2-3	TRBV7-9	.	TRBD2	TGTGCCAGCAGCTTGGGTGGAGCGGGGGGCACAGATACGCAGTATTTT	CASSLGGAGGTDTQYF
TRBJ1-6	TRBV9	.	.	TGTGCCAGCAGCCCACAGGGAGAAGGCTCACCCCTCCACTTT	CASSPQGEGSPLHF
TRBJ1-2	TRBV5-1	.	.	TGCGCCAGCAGAATCGCGGCAGAGGTCGGCTACACCTTC	CASRIAAEVGYTF
TRBJ1-2	TRBV6-6	.	.	TGTGCCAGCAGTTACGGCCAGGGGCTTAACTATGGCTACACCTTC	CASSYGQGLNYGYTF
TRBJ2-2	TRBV19	.	.	TGTGCCAGTGACCGGGACACGAAAGGAGGGCGGGTCACCGGGGAGCTGTTTTTT	CASDRDTKGGRVTGELFF
TRBJ1-5	TRBV2	.	.	TGTGCCAGCAGTGGGGAACACAATCAGCCCCAGCATTTT	CASSGEHNQPQHF
TRBJ2-1	TRBV6-1	.	TRBD1	TGTGCCAGCAGTGCCATGACAGGGCCCAATGAGCAGTTCTTC	CASSAMTGPNEQFF
TRBJ1-2	TRBV5-1	.	.	TGCGCCAGCAGCCCGGGTTCGGCCCAAGGCGGCTACACCTTC	CASSPGSAQGGYTF
TRBJ2-1	TRBV7-2	.	.	TGTGCCAGCAGCACACCCCCCTATGAGCAGTTCTTC	CASSTPPYEQFF
TRBJ1-3	TRBV7-8	.	.	TGTGCCAGCAGCCTTAAGAGGACAGCTAGCTCTGGAAACACCATATATTTT	CASSLKRTASSGNTIYF
TRBJ2-7	TRBV28	.	.	TGTGCCAGCAGTCCGCGTAACGAGCAGTACTTC	CASSPRNEQYF
TRBJ2-7	TRBV7-2	few	.	TGTGCCAGCAGGCCAACAGGGTCCTACGAGCAGTACTTC	CASRPTGSYEQYF